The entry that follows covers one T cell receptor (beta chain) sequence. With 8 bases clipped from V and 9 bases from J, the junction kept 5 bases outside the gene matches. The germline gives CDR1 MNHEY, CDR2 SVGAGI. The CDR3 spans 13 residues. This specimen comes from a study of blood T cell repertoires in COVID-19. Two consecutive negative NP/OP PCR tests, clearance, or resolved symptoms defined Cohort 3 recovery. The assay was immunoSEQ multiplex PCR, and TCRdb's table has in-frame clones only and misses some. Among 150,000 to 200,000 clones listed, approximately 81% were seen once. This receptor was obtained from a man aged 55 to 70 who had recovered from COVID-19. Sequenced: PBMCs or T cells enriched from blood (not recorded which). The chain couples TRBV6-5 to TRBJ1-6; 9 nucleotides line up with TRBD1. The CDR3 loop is CASQDRGGSPLHF. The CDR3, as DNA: TGTGCCAGCCAGGACAGGGGAGGTTCACCCCTCCACTTT.